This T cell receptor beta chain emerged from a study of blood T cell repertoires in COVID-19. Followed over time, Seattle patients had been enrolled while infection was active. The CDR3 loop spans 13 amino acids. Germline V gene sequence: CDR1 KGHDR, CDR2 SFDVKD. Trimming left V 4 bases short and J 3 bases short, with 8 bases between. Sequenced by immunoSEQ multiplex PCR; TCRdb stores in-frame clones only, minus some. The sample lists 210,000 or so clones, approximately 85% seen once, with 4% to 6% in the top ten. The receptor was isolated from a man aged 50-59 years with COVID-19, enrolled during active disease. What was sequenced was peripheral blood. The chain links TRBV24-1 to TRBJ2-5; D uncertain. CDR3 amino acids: CATSESGEETQYF. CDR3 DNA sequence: TGTGCCACCAGTGAGAGTGGAGAAGAGACCCAGTACTTC.